The clone carrying this TCR beta chain was seen a single time. This table comes from immunoSEQ multiplex PCR, and its TCRdb copy is limited to in-frame clones, with some not included. The table includes fewer than 3,500 clones, just under 95% detected once. This sample stems from a study of tumor T cells in aggressive B-cell lymphoma. After removal of 6 bases from V and 9 bases from J, the junction contained 10 bases not matched to a gene. Germline V CDR1 and CDR2: SGHRS, YFSETQ. The CDR3 totals 15 residues. The sequenced sample consisted of tumor tissue. The chain is built from TRBV5-1 and TRBJ2-3, with 13 bases aligning to TRBD2. This TCR came from an adult with diffuse large B cell lymphoma. CDR3 sequence (DNA): TGCGCCAGCATGACAGGGACTAGCGGGGCTATAACGCAGTATTTT. It specifies CASMTGTSGAITQYF.